Listed here are 21 T cell receptor beta chains from one sample, sequenced in a study of blood T cell repertoires in COVID-19. Using immunoSEQ multiplex PCR, the repertoire was profiled, and TCRdb retains in-frame clones only, with some absent. The sample shows 150,000 to 200,000 clones, about 86% of them seen only once. Sequenced: peripheral blood. The receptors were gathered from a woman between 18 and 29 years old who had recovered from COVID-19.

The CDR3 protein is CASSQDGINQPQHF. In DNA form, the CDR3 reads TGCGCCAGCAGTCAGGACGGGATAAATCAGCCCCAGCATTTT. The chain joins TRBV5-1 to TRBJ1-5; D unresolved. The germline gives CDR1 SGHRS, CDR2 YFSETQ. Trimming removed 5 bases from V and 4 bases from J, with 13 bases in between. The CDR3 length is 14 residues.

V usage is TRBV21-1 and J usage is TRBJ2-1; TRBD2 is the table's D call and was not checked against the DNA. TRBV21-1 corresponds to a pseudogene. This CDR3 is built from 14 residues. The CDR3 is CARCQSGDLNEQFF. The CDR3 nucleotides are TGTGCCAGATGCCAGAGCGGAGATCTCAATGAGCAGTTCTTC.

This chain uses TRBV7-2 with TRBJ2-7; TRBD1 is a possible D gene (6 bases). The V end was cut by 5 bases, the J end by 6 bases, with 14 bases between. The CDR3 spans 13 residues. Germline V lookup: CDR1 SGHTA, CDR2 FQGNSA. CDR3 in amino acids: CASSPRTVSEQYF. The CDR3 nucleotides read TGTGCCAGCAGCCCGAGGACAGTCAGCGAGCAGTACTTC.

This chain connects TRBV7-6 to TRBJ2-3; 13 nucleotides match TRBD2. Germline V gene lookup returns CDR1 SGHVS and CDR2 FNYEAQ. The CDR3 length is 18 residues. J lost 2 bases, V lost 2 bases, and 7 bases had no gene match. CDR3 loop: CASSLRGLAGPTTDTQYF. In DNA form, the CDR3 reads TGTGCCAGCAGCTTAAGGGGACTAGCGGGACCTACCACAGATACGCAGTATTTT.

The genes are TRBV7-2 and TRBJ1-5; D is unresolved. The CDR3 contains 16 residues. V gave up 5 bases and J gave up 1 base, with 15 bases separating them. Germline CDR1 is SGHTA and CDR2 is FQGNSA. CDR3 DNA sequence: TGTGCCAGCAGCACTGACACCTTATACAGCAATCAGCCCCAGCATTTT. Residues: CASSTDTLYSNQPQHF. Together with reference TRBV7-2 and TRBJ1-5, the CDR3 gives the full variable domain: GAGVSQSPSNKVTEKGKDVELRCDPISGHTALYWYRQSLGQGLEFLIYFQGNSAPDKSGLPSDRFSAERTGGSVSTLTIQRTQQEDSAVYLCASSTDTLYSNQPQHFGDGTRLSIL.

The chain has TRBV10-3 and TRBJ2-5; TRBD1 might be the D (5 bases). V was trimmed by 0 bases and J by 4 bases, leaving 12 bases between them. This CDR3 has 15 amino acids. Germline values: CDR1 ENHRY, CDR2 SYGVKD. CDR3 in amino acids: CAISESQGRVETQYF. CDR3 DNA sequence: TGTGCCATCAGTGAGTCGCAGGGAAGGGTAGAGACCCAGTACTTC.

The J gene is TRBJ1-1, the V gene TRBV5-5; TRBD1 matches at 7 bases. The CDR3 runs to 15 residues. V shed 2 bases and J 1 base; nucleotides not matched to a gene: 5. The V gene's germline CDR1 is SGHKS and CDR2 YYEKEE (reference sequence). Here the CDR3 DNA reads TGTGCCAGCAGCTTAGGAGACAGGGCGAACACTGAAGCTTTCTTT. Encoded protein: CASSLGDRANTEAFF.

This sequence joins TRBV3-1 (or the pseudogene TRBV3-2) and TRBJ2-2; D is unresolved. The length of the CDR3 is 15 residues. V was clipped by 2 bases and J by 3 bases, with 10 bases between them. Germline V gene lookup returns CDR1 LGHDT and CDR2 YNNKEL (reference sequence). The CDR3 sequence is CASSQTEMDTGELFF. The DNA for the CDR3 is TGTGCCAGCAGCCAAACTGAGATGGACACCGGGGAGCTGTTTTTT.

J is TRBJ2-1 and V is TRBV19; 10 bases match TRBD2. There are 15 residues in the CDR3. The V and J ends lost 2 bases and 7 bases, in that order; junction bases with no gene match: 5. From germline, CDR1 is LNHDA and CDR2 SQIVND (reference sequence). CDR3 residues: CASSILGLAKNEQFF. The DNA for the CDR3 is TGTGCCAGTAGTATACTGGGACTAGCGAAAAATGAGCAGTTCTTC. Variable domain in full (rest from reference TRBV19 and TRBJ2-1): DGGITQSPKYLFRKEGQNVTLSCEQNLNHDAMYWYRQDPGQGLRLIYYSQIVNDFQKGDIAEGYSVSREKKESFPLTVTSAQKNPTAFYLCASSILGLAKNEQFFGPGTRLTVL.

This sequence joins TRBV2 and TRBJ1-4; maybe TRBD1 (5 bases). The CDR3 is 18 residues long. Per the germline V gene, CDR1 is SNHLY and CDR2 is FYNNEI. Trimming took off 5 bases at V and 0 bases at J, with 19 bases between the two ends. The DNA for the CDR3 is TGTGCCAGCAGTACTACCAGGACATTTGCCACAACTAATGAAAAACTGTTTTTT. Protein product: CASSTTRTFATTNEKLFF. Full variable domain (outside the CDR3, taken from reference TRBV2 and TRBJ1-4): EPEVTQTPSHQVTQMGQEVILRCVPISNHLYFYWYRQILGQKVEFLVSFYNNEISEKSEIFDDQFSVERPDGSNFTLKIRSTKLEDSAMYFCASSTTRTFATTNEKLFFGSGTQLSVL.

V usage is TRBV5-5 and J usage is TRBJ2-7, with a tentative D call TRBD2 (5 bases). CDR1 and CDR2 from the germline V gene are SGHKS and YYEKEE (reference sequence). V gave up 4 bases and J gave up 3 bases, with 17 bases separating them. This CDR3 has 15 residues. The CDR3 nucleotides read TGTGCCAGCAGCCCTATCATGGGCGCGGGCTACGAGCAGTACGTC. Residues: CASSPIMGAGYEQYV.

V and J are TRBV20-1 and TRBJ2-1; 11 nucleotides line up with TRBD2. The CDR3 extends over 14 amino acids. Germline CDR1 and CDR2: DFQATT and SNEGSKA (reference sequence). J lost 7 bases, V lost 3 bases, and 5 bases had no gene match. This CDR3 is CSASRVAGGNEQFF. The CDR3 DNA sequence: TGCAGTGCTAGTAGGGTAGCGGGGGGGAATGAGCAGTTCTTC.

The chain recombines TRBV4-1 with TRBJ1-2, with unresolved D. The CDR3 has 17 residues. Trimming removed 1 base from V and 3 bases from J, with 18 bases in between. Germline V gene sequence: CDR1 MGHRA, CDR2 YSYEKL. The CDR3 DNA reads TGCGCCAGCAGCCAAGTCGGTCAGGCCCGCGGGGACTATGGCTACACCTTC. Protein: CASSQVGQARGDYGYTF.

This clone was picked up one time. CDR3 loop: CASSPLRGSTEAFF. The CDR3 DNA reads as TGTGCCAGCTCACCACTCAGGGGTTCCACTGAAGCTTTCTTT. The chain combines TRBV18 with TRBJ1-1; a possible D gene is TRBD1 (6 bases). Germline CDR1 KGHSH, CDR2 LQKENI. V was shortened by 1 base and J by 4 bases, with 10 bases between the two germline ends. The CDR3 has 14 residues.

The rearrangement joins TRBV6-1 to TRBJ1-5; TRBD1 might be the D (6 bases). The CDR3 runs 15 residues. Trimming took off 3 bases at V and 0 bases at J, with 9 bases between the two ends. Germline loops: CDR1 MNHNS, CDR2 SASEGT. This CDR3 is CASSETGDSNQPQHF. CDR3 nucleotides: TGTGCCAGCAGTGAGACAGGAGATAGCAATCAGCCCCAGCATTTT.

The CDR3, as DNA: TGTGCCAGCAGCCCCCTGCGACAGGGAATAGGCCGACGGAGCAATCAGCCCCAGCATTTT. It specifies CASSPLRQGIGRRSNQPQHF. The rearrangement uses TRBV6-2 or TRBV6-3 and TRBJ1-5; the match to TRBD1 covers 7 bases. CDR1 MNHEY and CDR2 SVGEGT come from the germline V gene. J was trimmed by 1 base and V by 6 bases; bases with no gene match: 21. The CDR3 length is 20 residues.

V gene TRBV19 combines with J gene TRBJ1-1, with D possibly matching TRBD1 (5 bases). The CDR3 contains 16 residues. Germline CDR1 is LNHDA and CDR2 is SQIVND (reference sequence). The V end was cut by 2 bases, the J end by 4 bases, with 17 bases between. For the CDR3, the DNA is TGTGCCAGTAGTATATCCGGCGGAGGGGTAGGCACTGAAGCTTTCTTT. Its protein is CASSISGGGVGTEAFF.

The chain uses TRBV27 and TRBJ2-2; tentative D call: TRBD1 (5 bases). This CDR3 comprises 13 residues. CDR1 and CDR2 from the germline V gene are MNHEY and SMNVEV (reference sequence). Trimming stripped 2 bases from V and 9 bases from J, with 10 bases between. CDR3 sequence reads: CASSLGAGRELFF. The CDR3 nucleotides are TGTGCCAGCAGTTTAGGGGCAGGGAGGGAGCTGTTTTTT.

This chain links TRBV9 with TRBJ2-1, with 12 bases aligning to TRBD2. CDR1 is SGDLS and CDR2 is YYNGEE in the germline V gene. This CDR3 contains 14 residues. V was clipped by 2 bases and J by 8 bases; unmatched bases: 2. CDR3 DNA sequence: TGTGCCAGCAGCGTGACTAGCGGGAGCTATGAGCAGTTCTTC. It translates to CASSVTSGSYEQFF.

This sequence joins TRBV15 and TRBJ2-7; D possibly corresponds to TRBD1 (5 bases). Germline V gene lookup returns CDR1 LNHNV and CDR2 YYDKDF (reference sequence). CDR3 length: 15 amino acids. The V end was cut by 1 base, the J end by 5 bases, with 15 bases between. CDR3 bases: TGTGCCACCAGCAGAGTGGGGCCGGCTTTAGACGAGCAGTACTTC. Translating it yields CATSRVGPALDEQYF.

The genes are TRBV3-1 (or the pseudogene TRBV3-2) and TRBJ2-1; D is undetermined. From germline, CDR1 is LGHDT and CDR2 YNNKEL (reference sequence). Trimming took off 0 bases at V and 4 bases at J, with 13 bases between the two ends. This CDR3 has 16 residues. Here the CDR3 DNA reads TGTGCCAGCAGCCAAGAGGGTCTAGTCTTTTACAATGAGCAGTTCTTC. It is translated as CASSQEGLVFYNEQFF.